This T cell receptor beta chain was identified during a study of CD8 T cells in Susac syndrome. Findings and limits, study-wide: It was acknowledged in the study that its TCR sequencing and HLA analysis involved a relatively small number of individuals.

RNA in amounts of about 0.5 to 1 ug was reverse transcribed with random hexamers. The method of amplification for TCR beta CDR3 was immunoSEQ multiplex PCR, covering 54 Vbeta and 13 Jbeta. TCRdb processed the immunoSEQ multiplex PCR reads anew with MiXCR; each CDR3 protein has one entry. The sample has 150,000 to 190,000 distinct CDR3 sequences; approximately 96% are singletons. Concerning this clonotype itself: Its antigen remains unknown.

The CDR3 is 15 amino acids. Trimming removed 6 bases from V and 4 bases from J, with 19 bases in between. Germline V gives CDR1 DFQATT, CDR2 SNEGSKA (reference sequence). Input material: CD8+ T cells from PBMCs. The chain combines TRBV20-1 with TRBJ2-1, with D possibly TRBD1 on 6 matching bases. This TCR came from a human donor with multiple sclerosis. The CDR3 region is CSALIEGVIYNEQFF. Here the CDR3 DNA reads TGCAGTGCACTAATCGAGGGGGTGATTTACAATGAGCAGTTCTTC.